The 22 T cell receptor beta chains below were found in one sample sequenced in a study of T cells in Graves' hyperthyroidism and ophthalmopathy. What was amplified from RNA transcripts were TCR beta CDR3 regions. In the first-round RT-PCR of the TCR CDR3, the HTBI primer set was used. TCRdb ran MiXCR on the multiplex PCR reads and lists one entry per CDR3 protein. The top ten clones hold 15% of a sample with approximately 710,000 distinct CDR3 sequences, 17% of them seen once. Sequencing was done on a sample of blood. Receptors originate from a man in his fifties or sixties with Graves' hyperthyroidism.

This clonotype was recorded a few times. The chain uses TRBV7-9 and TRBJ2-7; D is possibly TRBD1 or TRBD2 (5 bases each). Trimming left V 1 base short and J 5 bases short, with 15 bases between. The CDR3 has 15 residues. CDR1 SEHNR and CDR2 FQNEAQ come from the germline V gene (reference sequence). DNA of the CDR3: TGTGCCAGCAGCTTAGGTTTGAGCAGGGACGACGAGCAGTACTTC. Translating gives CASSLGLSRDDEQYF.

The genes are TRBV7-9 and TRBJ1-1, with 7 bases lining up with TRBD1. V trimming: 6 bases; J trimming: 3 bases; junction bases outside the gene matches: 7. The CDR3 length is 14 residues. Germline V gene sequence: CDR1 SEHNR, CDR2 FQNEAQ (reference sequence). The CDR3 region has the DNA TGTGCCAGCAGGCATGAAACAGGGGACACTGAAGCTTTCTTT. Translation: CASRHETGDTEAFF. Together with reference TRBV7-9 and TRBJ1-1, the CDR3 gives the full variable domain: DTGVSQNPRHKITKRGQNVTFRCDPISEHNRLYWYRQTLGQGPEFLTYFQNEAQLEKSRLLSDRFSAERPKGSFSTLEIQRTEQGDSAMYLCASRHETGDTEAFFGQGTRLTVV.

The chain links TRBV19 to TRBJ1-3; the D gene is possibly TRBD1 (5 bases). CDR1 is LNHDA, CDR2 SQIVND, per germline (reference sequence). V lost 3 bases and J lost 0, with 6 bases in between. This CDR3 comprises 14 residues. The CDR3 DNA is TGTGCCAGTAGTATCGACAGCTCTGGAAACACCATATATTTT. This translates into CASSIDSSGNTIYF.

The sample holds a few counts of this clonotype. CDR3: CASRGTSGTVDIQYF. The CDR3 DNA reads TGTGCCAGCAGGGGGACTAGCGGGACGGTTGACATTCAGTACTTC. The rearrangement uses TRBV28 and TRBJ2-4, with TRBD2 matching over 13 bases. The CDR3 runs to 15 residues. With V trimmed by 6 bases and J by 8 bases, 7 bases remained unmatched. The germline V gene has CDR1 MDHEN and CDR2 SYDVKM.

About this clonotype itself: Sequence at one end of the junction differs from germline and may be a read error. The CDR3 sequence is CAWSQRASGPDTRYF. CDR3 DNA sequence: TGTGCCTGGAGTCAAAGGGCTAGTGGCCCAGATACGCGGTATTTT. The rearrangement uses TRBV30 and TRBJ2-3; D remains ambiguous. The CDR3 length is 15 residues. CDR1 and CDR2 (germline): GTSNPN, SVGIG (reference sequence).

The chain links TRBV20-1 to TRBJ2-7; 11 nucleotides line up with TRBD2. CDR3 length: 17 residues. Per the germline V gene, CDR1 is DFQATT and CDR2 is SNEGSKA (reference sequence). The junction had 10 bases not matched to a gene; V was cut back by 1 base and J by 2 bases. CDR3 sequence: CSARGPGTSGITYEQYF. The DNA of the CDR3 is TGCAGTGCTAGAGGTCCAGGGACTAGCGGAATTACCTACGAGCAGTACTTC.

This chain's CDR3 is CSARRQGLRPEQFF. CDR3 DNA sequence: TGCAGTGCTAGAAGGCAGGGTCTACGGCCTGAGCAGTTCTTC. The gene calls are TRBV20-1 and TRBJ2-1; possible D gene TRBD1, 5 bases. Germline V gene lookup returns CDR1 DFQATT and CDR2 SNEGSKA (reference sequence). CDR3 length: 14 amino acids. V gave up 2 bases and J gave up 9 bases, with 17 bases separating them.

This clonotype was seen at least ten times. The chain employs TRBV12-3 or TRBV12-4 and TRBJ1-2; D not certain. The CDR3 has 13 amino acids. V was cut by 1 base and J by 6 bases, with 9 bases left in between. The chain's CDR3 is CASSLGQHDGYTF. In nucleotides, the CDR3 is TGTGCCAGCAGTTTAGGGCAGCACGATGGCTACACCTTC.

J is TRBJ2-7 and V is TRBV28; 11 nucleotides agree with TRBD2. V trimming: 6 bases; J trimming: 2 bases; junction bases outside the gene matches: 6. CDR1 is MDHEN and CDR2 is SYDVKM in the germline V gene. The CDR3 sequence is 15 residues long. The chain's CDR3 is CASSISGLAAYEQYF. DNA of the CDR3: TGTGCCAGCAGCATCTCGGGACTAGCGGCCTACGAGCAGTACTTC.

This clonotype was recorded at least ten times. The chain joins TRBV28 to TRBJ2-5; TRBD1 aligns across 7 bases. The length of the CDR3 is 16 residues. V dropped 10 bases and J dropped 4; count of bases not matched to a gene: 18. Looked up from germline, CDR1 is MDHEN and CDR2 is SYDVKM. CDR3 protein: CATSTSITGALETQYF. Here the CDR3 DNA reads TGTGCCACCTCAACCTCAATAACAGGGGCCCTAGAGACCCAGTACTTC.

At least ten counts were recorded for this clonotype. This sequence joins TRBV10-3 and TRBJ2-7; 10 positions match TRBD2. CDR3 length equals 15 residues. With 4 bases clipped from V and 1 base from J, the junction kept 4 bases outside the gene matches. CDR1 ENHRY and CDR2 SYGVKD come from the germline V gene. The CDR3 bases are TGTGCCATCAGTGCCGGACTAGCGGTTTCCTACGAGCAGTACTTC. This sequence encodes CAISAGLAVSYEQYF.

This clonotype was recorded at least ten times. CDR3 in amino acids: CASSAGQGIYTF. The DNA of the CDR3 is TGTGCCAGCAGCGCGGGACAGGGAATTTACACCTTC. The chain links TRBV7-2 to TRBJ1-2, with TRBD1 matching 9 bases. Trimming removed 5 bases from V and 11 bases from J; junction bases left unmatched: 6. The CDR3 runs 12 residues. Germline loops: CDR1 SGHTA, CDR2 FQGNSA. Using reference TRBV7-2 and TRBJ1-2 for the parts outside the CDR3, the full variable domain is GAGVSQSPSNKVTEKGKDVELRCDPISGHTALYWYRQSLGQGLEFLIYFQGNSAPDKSGLPSDRFSAERTGGSVSTLTIQRTQQEDSAVYLCASSAGQGIYTFGSGTRLTVV.

This clonotype was seen at least ten times. V and J are TRBV30 and TRBJ1-5, with 9 positions matching TRBD1. Germline values: CDR1 GTSNPN, CDR2 SVGIG (reference sequence). The CDR3 sequence is 14 residues long. Losses at the gene ends were 2 bases for V and 3 bases for J; bases not matched to a gene: 2. Here the CDR3 DNA reads TGTGCCTGGAGTTGGACAGGGGACAATCAGCCCCAGCATTTT. Translation gives CAWSWTGDNQPQHF.

The J gene is TRBJ2-1, the V gene TRBV27; D is ambiguous. Germline CDR1 reads MNHEY; CDR2 reads SMNVEV (reference sequence). The length of the CDR3 is 14 residues. The germline V and J ends were trimmed by 1 base and 6 bases, with 10 bases remaining between them. CDR3 nucleotide sequence: TGTGCCAGCAGTTTATTTGTTGGGTCCAATGAGCAGTTCTTC. It encodes CASSLFVGSNEQFF.

This clonotype was found many times. The genes are TRBV6-1 and TRBJ2-5; 10 nucleotides align to TRBD2. The CDR3 has 16 residues. CDR1 is MNHNS and CDR2 is SASEGT in the germline V gene. V was clipped by 4 bases and J by 2 bases; unmatched bases: 7. The CDR3 DNA is TGTGCCAGCAGTGTGGCTAGCGGGAGCCGTCAAGAGACCCAGTACTTC. It encodes CASSVASGSRQETQYF.

This clonotype was found once. This chain links TRBV5-1 with TRBJ2-5; no firm D call. V was clipped by 2 bases and J by 7 bases, with 12 bases between them. The CDR3 is made up of 13 amino acids. Germline values: CDR1 SGHRS, CDR2 YFSETQ. The CDR3 bases are TGCGCCAGCAGCTTTGACGGTTCTGGGACCCAGTACTTC. This encodes CASSFDGSGTQYF. The full variable domain, rest sourced from reference TRBV5-1 and TRBJ2-5, is KAGVTQTPRYLIKTRGQQVTLSCSPISGHRSVSWYQQTPGQGLQFLFEYFSETQRNKGNFPGRFSGRQFSNSRSEMNVSTLELGDSALYLCASSFDGSGTQYFGPGTRLLVL.

A few counts support this clonotype. V usage is TRBV9 and J usage is TRBJ2-1; 7 bases match TRBD2. Trimming cost V 1 base and J 1 base; bases outside gene matches: 5. This CDR3 has 16 residues. Germline loops: CDR1 SGDLS, CDR2 YYNGEE. The CDR3 sequence is CASSVRAGASYNEQFF. The CDR3 DNA sequence: TGTGCCAGCAGCGTAAGGGCGGGAGCATCCTACAATGAGCAGTTCTTC.

Turning to this clonotype: Just one base apart from a much larger clone, this may be a read error. This chain links TRBV2 with TRBJ1-1; D uncertain. The germline CDR1 and CDR2 sequences are SNHLY and FYNNEI. This CDR3 comprises 11 residues. Trimming left V 7 bases short and J 4 bases short, with 7 bases between. The CDR3 DNA is TGTGCCAGCACCATGAGCACTGAAGCTTTCTTT. Protein: CASTMSTEAFF.

The gene calls are TRBV6-1 and TRBJ2-1; 11 bases align to TRBD2. The CDR3 is 16 residues long. Trimming cost V 6 bases and J 7 bases; bases outside gene matches: 11. Germline V lookup: CDR1 MNHNS, CDR2 SASEGT. The CDR3 coding sequence is TGTGCCAGCAGCCCCACTAGCGGGAGTTTGGTTAATGAGCAGTTCTTC. Amino acids: CASSPTSGSLVNEQFF.

This sequence joins TRBV2 and TRBJ2-7; 10 bases align to TRBD1. The junction had 14 bases not matched to a gene; V was cut back by 5 bases and J by 7 bases. The germline CDR1 and CDR2 sequences are SNHLY and FYNNEI. The CDR3 loop spans 16 amino acids. CDR3: CASSKPGQGNRGEQYF. DNA for the CDR3: TGTGCCAGCAGTAAGCCGGGACAGGGGAACCGGGGTGAGCAGTACTTC.

The V gene is TRBV7-3, the J gene TRBJ2-7; D may be TRBD1 (5 bases). The germline V gene encodes CDR1 SGHTA and CDR2 FQGTGA. The CDR3 loop spans 17 amino acids. V was trimmed by 1 base and J by 2 bases, leaving 18 bases between them. CDR3 DNA sequence: TGTGCCAGCAGCTTAAATCGCGCAGGGCCACAAACCTACGAGCAGTACTTC. Translation gives CASSLNRAGPQTYEQYF.

This clonotype showed up many times. The rearrangement joins TRBV18 to TRBJ2-5, with D perhaps TRBD1 (5 bases). Looked up from germline, CDR1 is KGHSH and CDR2 is LQKENI. Trimming pared 6 bases from V and 3 bases from J, leaving 8 bases between. This CDR3 has 12 amino acids. The CDR3 loop reads CASSQQEETQYF. The CDR3 DNA sequence: TGTGCCAGCTCCCAACAGGAAGAGACCCAGTACTTC.